This entry lists 17 T cell receptor beta chains sequenced from one sample in a study of blood T cell repertoires in COVID-19. Clones were sequenced by immunoSEQ multiplex PCR, and TCRdb holds only the in-frame ones, with some missing. This table has hundreds of thousands of clones, around four fifths appearing once. Sequenced material: PBMCs or T cells enriched from blood (not recorded which). These receptors were taken from a woman aged 50 to 60 who had been exposed to COVID-19.

The chain couples TRBV27 to TRBJ1-1; the D is unclear. The CDR3 is 15 amino acids. V gave up 5 bases and J gave up 7 bases, with 20 bases separating them. CDR1 is MNHEY, CDR2 SMNVEV, per germline (reference sequence). The CDR3 reads CASSTLYRKPGEAFF. As DNA, the CDR3 is TGTGCCAGCAGTACGCTCTACCGAAAACCCGGTGAAGCTTTCTTT.

V usage is TRBV4-2 and J usage is TRBJ1-3, with a possible D match to TRBD1 (5 bases). CDR1 LGHNA and CDR2 YNFKEQ come from the germline V gene. The CDR3 runs 16 residues. Trimming removed 1 base from V and 2 bases from J, with 12 bases in between. CDR3 sequence (DNA): TGTGCCAGCAGCCAAGTCGATTTGGACACTGGAAACACCATATATTTT. Translation: CASSQVDLDTGNTIYF.

This chain links TRBV2 with TRBJ1-2; TRBD1 aligns across 8 bases. V gave up 1 base and J gave up 7 bases; unmatched junction bases: 5. CDR3 length: 14 residues. Germline values: CDR1 SNHLY, CDR2 FYNNEI. The CDR3: CASSEGGTGGGYTF. The CDR3 DNA is TGTGCCAGCAGTGAAGGAGGGACAGGCGGTGGCTACACCTTC.

The genes are TRBV5-1 and TRBJ1-1, with 7 bases fitting TRBD1. CDR1 SGHRS and CDR2 YFSETQ come from the germline V gene. After removal of 0 bases from V and 3 bases from J, the junction contained 5 bases not matched to a gene. The CDR3 totals 15 residues. CDR3 in amino acids: CASSLGHRGDTEAFF. In DNA form, the CDR3 reads TGCGCCAGCAGCTTGGGTCACAGGGGAGACACTGAAGCTTTCTTT.

This chain connects TRBV4-3 to TRBJ1-1; D gene uncertain. CDR1 LGHNA and CDR2 YSLEER come from the germline V gene. V was shortened by 0 bases and J by 10 bases, with 18 bases between the two germline ends. The CDR3 is made up of 15 amino acids. CDR3 bases: TGCGCCAGCAGCCAAGATTCAGGAGCGGGCTTGGGAGCTTTCTTT. Its translation is CASSQDSGAGLGAFF.

The chain joins TRBV6-5 to TRBJ2-7; D may be TRBD1 (7 bases). Germline V gene sequence: CDR1 MNHEY, CDR2 SVGAGI. V was pared by 7 bases and J by 6 bases, with 19 bases between. The CDR3 is 14 residues long. The CDR3 spells CASISPTQGGEQYF. Written as DNA, the CDR3 is TGTGCCAGCATCTCCCCCACCCAGGGGGGCGAGCAGTACTTC.

The CDR3 coding sequence is TGTGCCAGCAGCTCCGGACTGGGCGCCGAGGCTTTCTTT. As protein: CASSSGLGAEAFF. The chain combines TRBV7-6 with TRBJ1-1, with no clear D. This CDR3 contains 13 residues. Trimming shortened V by 4 bases and J by 11 bases, and 17 bases separated the two germline ends. The V gene's germline CDR1 is SGHVS and CDR2 FNYEAQ.

This clone was observed a handful of times. This sequence joins TRBV7-2 and TRBJ1-1, with a weak D call TRBD1 (6 bases). Trimming stripped 1 base from V and 1 base from J, with 10 bases between. The CDR3 has 15 amino acids. Germline V gene lookup returns CDR1 SGHTA and CDR2 FQGNSA. This chain's CDR3 is CASSLVGRGNTEAFF. CDR3 DNA: TGTGCCAGCAGCTTAGTTGGCAGGGGGAACACTGAAGCTTTCTTT.

The chain carries TRBV5-1 and TRBJ2-2; D not resolved. Per the germline V gene, CDR1 is SGHRS and CDR2 is YFSETQ. Trimming removed 1 base from V and 0 bases from J, with 7 bases in between. CDR3 length: 15 amino acids. This CDR3 reads CASSLMSANTGELFF. CDR3 in DNA: TGCGCCAGCAGCTTGATGTCGGCGAACACCGGGGAGCTGTTTTTT.

The chain has TRBV11-3 and TRBJ2-7; perhaps TRBD1 as D (5 bases). CDR3 length: 13 amino acids. From germline, CDR1 is SGHNT and CDR2 YENEEA. V lost 1 base, J lost 5 bases, and 9 bases lay in between. CDR3 protein: CASSLVDTHEQYF. CDR3 sequence (DNA): TGTGCCAGCAGCTTAGTGGACACCCACGAGCAGTACTTC.

The gene calls are TRBV27 and TRBJ1-5; perhaps TRBD1 as D (5 bases). CDR1 and CDR2 (germline): MNHEY, SMNVEV (reference sequence). The CDR3 covers 14 residues. Trimming cost V 8 bases and J 6 bases, with 17 bases left between them. Written as DNA, the CDR3 is TGTGCCAGCGGGGTGGGGGGGTTAGGTCAGCCCCAGCATTTT. Translated: CASGVGGLGQPQHF.

This chain joins TRBV10-2 and TRBJ1-1; D is perhaps TRBD1 (5 bases). V dropped 6 bases and J dropped 2 bases, with 13 bases sitting between them. The germline gives CDR1 WSHSY, CDR2 SAAADI. The CDR3 consists of 14 residues. The CDR3 DNA sequence: TGCGCCAGCAGGGGGGGACCAGTAAACACTGAAGCTTTCTTT. Translation: CASRGGPVNTEAFF.

This clone was detected once. This chain joins TRBV19 and TRBJ1-1; TRBD1 matches at 8 bases. The trim removed 5 bases at V and 0 bases at J, leaving 8 bases unmatched. CDR1 and CDR2 (germline): LNHDA, SQIVND (reference sequence). CDR3 length equals 16 residues. CDR3 residues: CASSRQGMSMNTEAFF. In DNA form, the CDR3 reads TGTGCCAGTAGTCGACAGGGGATGTCGATGAACACTGAAGCTTTCTTT. Drawing the rest from reference TRBV19 and TRBJ1-1, the complete variable domain is DGGITQSPKYLFRKEGQNVTLSCEQNLNHDAMYWYRQDPGQGLRLIYYSQIVNDFQKGDIAEGYSVSREKKESFPLTVTSAQKNPTAFYLCASSRQGMSMNTEAFFGQGTRLTVV.

This clone was seen many times. The rearrangement joins TRBV5-1 to TRBJ1-1, with D perhaps TRBD1 (5 bases). The CDR3 length is 15 residues. V was pared by 1 base and J by 4 bases, with 14 bases between. The germline CDR1 and CDR2 sequences are SGHRS and YFSETQ. The CDR3 DNA reads as TGCGCCAGCAGCTTGTATGGGGAGGGACGCACTGAAGCTTTCTTT. Amino acid sequence: CASSLYGEGRTEAFF.

Notes on this clone: This CDR3 is also generated by other DNA sequences in the sample. The rearrangement links TRBV7-2 to TRBJ1-2; D is unresolved. This CDR3 comprises 14 residues. From germline, CDR1 is SGHTA and CDR2 FQGNSA. Deletions cut 1 base from V and 0 bases from J, with 6 bases between. The CDR3 sequence: CASSLVPANYGYTF. In DNA form, the CDR3 reads TGTGCCAGCAGCTTAGTCCCAGCTAACTATGGCTACACCTTC.

The rearrangement uses TRBV10-1 and TRBJ2-5; 12 bases match TRBD2. The V gene end was trimmed by 0 bases and the J gene end by 0 bases; junction bases not matched to a gene: 8. The length of the CDR3 is 19 residues. Germline assignment: CDR1 WNHNN and CDR2 SYGVQD (reference sequence). The CDR3: CASSESKPGLAGHQETQYF. In DNA, the CDR3 is TGCGCCAGCAGTGAGTCAAAACCCGGACTAGCGGGGCACCAAGAGACCCAGTACTTC.

The V call is TRBV23-1, the J call TRBJ1-5; 7 bases map to TRBD1. TRBV23-1 is an ORF for which the function is uncertain. The CDR3 has 14 residues. The V and J ends lost 5 bases and 4 bases, in that order; junction bases with no gene match: 5. In DNA form, the CDR3 reads TGCGCCAGCAGTTCCAGGGGGAGAAATCAGCCCCAGCATTTT. This sequence encodes CASSSRGRNQPQHF.